The present TCR beta chain was sequenced within a study of T cell changes during pregnancy in multiple sclerosis (dated by TCRdb to the late 2010s). About the investigation overall: The study looked at changes in the T cell repertoire across pregnancy in women with multiple sclerosis.

Comments on this clone: What antigen it recognizes has not been identified. Qualities for individual bases were not recorded, and no much larger clone is one base off.

The library was prepared using the immunoSEQ multiplex PCR assay. The clones in this table, taken by TCRdb from immuneACCESS, are in-frame only. Not every clone is retained; where verified, under half of the shortfall comes from an unresolved V gene, and the cause of the rest is unknown. The sample table contains tens of thousands of clones; only one count was recorded for 89% of them. Under 12% of the sample is taken by the ten largest. The CDR3 numbers 12 residues from cysteine through phenylalanine. The retained sequence is limited to the CDR3, 36 bases, with the frame set at the first base. From a lookup of the germline V gene, CDR1 and CDR2 are SGHVS and FNYEAQ. The trim is 4 bases for V and 6 bases for J, with a gap of 7 bases between the germline ends.

The material was CD8+ T cells from peripheral blood mononuclear cells, obtained in the second trimester of pregnancy. The chain is encoded by TRBV7-6 joined to TRBJ2-1; the D gene cannot be resolved reliably. This receptor was taken from a female donor with multiple sclerosis, enrolled in a pregnancy study. The sequenced DNA: TGTGCCAGCAGCTCCTCTATCAATGAGCAGTTCTTC. Translated, this is CASSSSINEQFF.